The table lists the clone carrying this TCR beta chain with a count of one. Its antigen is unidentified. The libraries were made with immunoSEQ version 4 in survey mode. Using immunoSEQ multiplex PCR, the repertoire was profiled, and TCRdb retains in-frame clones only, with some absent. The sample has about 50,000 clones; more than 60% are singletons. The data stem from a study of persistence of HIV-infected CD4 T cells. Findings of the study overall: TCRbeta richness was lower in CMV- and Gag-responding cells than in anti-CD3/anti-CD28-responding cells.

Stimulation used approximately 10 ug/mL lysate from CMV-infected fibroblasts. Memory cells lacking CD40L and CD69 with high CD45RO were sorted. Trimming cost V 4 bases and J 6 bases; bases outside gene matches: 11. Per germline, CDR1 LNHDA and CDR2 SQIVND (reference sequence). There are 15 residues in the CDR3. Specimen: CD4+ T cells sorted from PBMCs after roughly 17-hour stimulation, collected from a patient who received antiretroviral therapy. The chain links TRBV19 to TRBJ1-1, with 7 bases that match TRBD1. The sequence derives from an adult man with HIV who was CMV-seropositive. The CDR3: CASSTWTGINAEAFF. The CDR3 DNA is TGTGCCAGTAGTACGTGGACAGGAATCAACGCTGAAGCTTTCTTT.